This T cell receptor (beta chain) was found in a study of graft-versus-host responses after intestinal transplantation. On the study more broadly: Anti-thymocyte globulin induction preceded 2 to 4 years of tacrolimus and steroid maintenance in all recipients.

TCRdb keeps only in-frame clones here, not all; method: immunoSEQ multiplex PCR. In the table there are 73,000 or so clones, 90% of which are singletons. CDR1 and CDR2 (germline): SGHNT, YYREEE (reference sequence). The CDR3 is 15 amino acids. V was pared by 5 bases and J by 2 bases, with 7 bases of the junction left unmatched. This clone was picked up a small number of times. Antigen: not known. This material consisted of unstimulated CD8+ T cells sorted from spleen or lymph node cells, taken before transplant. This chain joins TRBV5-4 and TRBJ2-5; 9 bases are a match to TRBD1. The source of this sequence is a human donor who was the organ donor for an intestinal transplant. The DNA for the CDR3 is TGTGCCAGCAGACAGACAGGGGGTCAGCAAGAGACCCAGTACTTC. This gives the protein CASRQTGGQQETQYF.